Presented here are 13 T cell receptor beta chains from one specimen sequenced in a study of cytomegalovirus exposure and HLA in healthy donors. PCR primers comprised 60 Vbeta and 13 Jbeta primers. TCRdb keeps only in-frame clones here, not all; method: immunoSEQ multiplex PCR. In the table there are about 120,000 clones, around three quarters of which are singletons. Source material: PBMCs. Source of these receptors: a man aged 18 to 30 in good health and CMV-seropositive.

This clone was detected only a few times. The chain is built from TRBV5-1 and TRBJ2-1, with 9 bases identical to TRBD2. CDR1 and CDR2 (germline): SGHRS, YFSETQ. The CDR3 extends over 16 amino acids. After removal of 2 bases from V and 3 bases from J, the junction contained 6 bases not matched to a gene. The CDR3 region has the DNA TGCGCCAGCAGCTTTCATAGCGGGAGATTCTACAATGAGCAGTTCTTC. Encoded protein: CASSFHSGRFYNEQFF.

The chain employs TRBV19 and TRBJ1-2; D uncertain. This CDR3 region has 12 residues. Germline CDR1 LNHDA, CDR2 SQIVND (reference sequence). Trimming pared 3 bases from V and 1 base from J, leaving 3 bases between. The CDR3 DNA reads TGTGCCAGTAGTATCCATAACTATGGCTACACCTTC. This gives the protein CASSIHNYGYTF. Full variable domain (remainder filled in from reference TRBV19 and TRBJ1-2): DGGITQSPKYLFRKEGQNVTLSCEQNLNHDAMYWYRQDPGQGLRLIYYSQIVNDFQKGDIAEGYSVSREKKESFPLTVTSAQKNPTAFYLCASSIHNYGYTFGSGTRLTVV.

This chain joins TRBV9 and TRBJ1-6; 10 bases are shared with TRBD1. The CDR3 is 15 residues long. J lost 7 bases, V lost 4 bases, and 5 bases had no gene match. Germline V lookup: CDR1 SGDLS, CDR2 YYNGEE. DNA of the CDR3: TGTGCCAGCAGCCCGGGACAGGGGAAGAATTCACCCCTCCACTTT. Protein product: CASSPGQGKNSPLHF.

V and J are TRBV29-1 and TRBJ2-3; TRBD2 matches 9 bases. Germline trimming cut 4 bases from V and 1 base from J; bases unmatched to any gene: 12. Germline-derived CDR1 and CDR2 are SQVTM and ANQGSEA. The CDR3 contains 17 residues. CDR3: CSVVGLASAFGTDTQYF. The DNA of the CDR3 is TGCAGCGTTGTAGGACTAGCGAGTGCCTTTGGCACAGATACGCAGTATTTT.

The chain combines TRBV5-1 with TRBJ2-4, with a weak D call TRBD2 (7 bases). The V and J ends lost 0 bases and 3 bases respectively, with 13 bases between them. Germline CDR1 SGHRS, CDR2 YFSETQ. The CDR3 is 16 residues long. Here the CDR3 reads CASSLVGGAGKNIQYF. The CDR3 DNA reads TGCGCCAGCAGCTTGGTGGGGGGGGCAGGCAAAAACATTCAGTACTTC.

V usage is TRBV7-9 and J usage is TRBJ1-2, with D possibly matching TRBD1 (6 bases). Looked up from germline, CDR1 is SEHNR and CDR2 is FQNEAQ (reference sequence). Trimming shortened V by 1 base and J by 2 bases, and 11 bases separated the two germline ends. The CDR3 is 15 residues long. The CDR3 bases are TGTGCCAGCAGCTTAGAGGGGGGGTGGAACTATGGCTACACCTTC. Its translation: CASSLEGGWNYGYTF.

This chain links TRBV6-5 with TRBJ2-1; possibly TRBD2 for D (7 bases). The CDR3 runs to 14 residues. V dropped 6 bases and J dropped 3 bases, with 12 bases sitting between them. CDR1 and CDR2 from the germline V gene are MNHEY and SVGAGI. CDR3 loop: CASSQGGDYNEQFF. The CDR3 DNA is TGTGCCAGCAGCCAAGGGGGGGACTACAATGAGCAGTTCTTC.

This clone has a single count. CDR3: CASSQELATSQKQFF. CDR3 nucleotide sequence: TGCGCCAGCAGCCAAGAATTGGCGACTAGCCAAAAGCAGTTCTTC. V is TRBV4-1 and J is TRBJ2-1; 7 bases are a match to TRBD2. V lost 0 bases to trimming and J lost 11 bases; unmatched junction nucleotides: 10. Germline assignment: CDR1 MGHRA and CDR2 YSYEKL. The CDR3 consists of 15 residues.

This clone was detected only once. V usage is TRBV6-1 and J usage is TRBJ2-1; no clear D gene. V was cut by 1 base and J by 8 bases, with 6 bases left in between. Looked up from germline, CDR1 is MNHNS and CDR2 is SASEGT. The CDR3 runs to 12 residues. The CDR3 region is CASSEVSDEQFF. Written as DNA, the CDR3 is TGTGCCAGCAGTGAAGTCTCTGATGAGCAGTTCTTC.

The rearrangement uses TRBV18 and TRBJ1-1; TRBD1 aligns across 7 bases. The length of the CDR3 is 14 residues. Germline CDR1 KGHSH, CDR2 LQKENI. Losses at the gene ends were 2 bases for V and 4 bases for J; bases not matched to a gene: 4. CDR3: CASSPKEGATEAFF. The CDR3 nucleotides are TGTGCCAGCTCACCAAAGGAGGGGGCCACTGAAGCTTTCTTT.

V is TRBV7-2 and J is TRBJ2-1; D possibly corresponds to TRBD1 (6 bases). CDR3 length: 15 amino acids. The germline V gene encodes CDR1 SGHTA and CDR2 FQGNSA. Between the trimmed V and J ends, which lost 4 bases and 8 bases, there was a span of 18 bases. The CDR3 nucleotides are TGTGCCAGCAGCTCGCAGGGGTTCGAATTCCATGAGCAGTTCTTC. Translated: CASSSQGFEFHEQFF. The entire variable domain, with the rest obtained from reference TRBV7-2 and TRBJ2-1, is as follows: GAGVSQSPSNKVTEKGKDVELRCDPISGHTALYWYRQSLGQGLEFLIYFQGNSAPDKSGLPSDRFSAERTGGSVSTLTIQRTQQEDSAVYLCASSSQGFEFHEQFFGPGTRLTVL.

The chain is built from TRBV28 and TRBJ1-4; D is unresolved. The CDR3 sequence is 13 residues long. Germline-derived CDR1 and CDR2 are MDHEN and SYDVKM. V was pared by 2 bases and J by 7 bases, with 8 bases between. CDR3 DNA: TGTGCCAGCAGTTTACAACTTCGTGAAAAACTGTTTTTT. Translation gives CASSLQLREKLFF.

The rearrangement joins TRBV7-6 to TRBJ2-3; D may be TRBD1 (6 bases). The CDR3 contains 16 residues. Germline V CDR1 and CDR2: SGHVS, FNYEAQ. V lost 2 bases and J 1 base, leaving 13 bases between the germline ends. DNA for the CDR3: TGTGCCAGCAGCTTACGACAGGTCCCAGGCACAGATACGCAGTATTTT. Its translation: CASSLRQVPGTDTQYF. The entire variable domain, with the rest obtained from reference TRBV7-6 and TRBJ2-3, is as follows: GAGVSQSPRYKVTKRGQDVALRCDPISGHVSLYWYRQALGQGPEFLTYFNYEAQQDKSGLPNDRFSAERPEGSISTLTIQRTEQRDSAMYRCASSLRQVPGTDTQYFGPGTRLTVL.